This entry lists 21 T cell receptor beta chains sequenced from one sample in a study of identical twins. TCRdb processed the 5' RACE reads anew with MiXCR; each CDR3 protein has one entry. The data contain roughly 240,000 distinct CDR3 sequences, 7.5% of them seen just once; the ten biggest clones take up about 5.8%. These data were also reused for a study on yellow fever vaccine responses in identical twins.

Sequencing was carried out using CD8+ T cells sorted from blood. The receptors shown here come from a woman between 18 and 29 years old in good health.

CDR3 region: CASSIGGPYYNEQFF. In DNA, the CDR3 is TGTGCCAGCAGTATCGGCGGCCCATACTACAATGAGCAGTTCTTC. The gene calls are TRBV3-1 and TRBJ2-1; D call uncertain. This CDR3 comprises 15 residues. Deletions cut 6 bases from V and 3 bases from J, with 15 bases between. Germline V lookup: CDR1 LGHDT, CDR2 YNNKEL (reference sequence).

Regarding this clonotype: One junction end does not reproduce the germline sequence, and a read error may be involved. The rearrangement joins TRBV9 to TRBJ1-1; no definite D call. The CDR3 consists of 11 residues. Germline assignment: CDR1 SGDLS and CDR2 YYNGEE. The CDR3 DNA reads as TGTGCCAGCGGCGTTGGCACTGAAGCTTTCTTT. Encoded protein: CASGVGTEAFF. Full variable domain (rest looked up from reference TRBV9 and TRBJ1-1): DSGVTQTPKHLITATGQRVTLRCSPRSGDLSVYWYQQSLDQGLQFLIQYYNGEERAKGNILERFSAQQFPDLHSELNLSSLELGDSALYFCASGVGTEAFFGQGTRLTVV.

The table lists this clonotype with a few counts. The rearrangement joins TRBV10-2 to TRBJ2-3; 10 nucleotides match TRBD2. This CDR3 contains 16 residues. V was pared by 6 bases and J by 0 bases, with 6 bases of the junction left unmatched. Germline V lookup: CDR1 WSHSY, CDR2 SAAADI. CDR3 in DNA: TGCGCCAGCAGCCGGACTAGCGGCTCTAGCACAGATACGCAGTATTTT. Its protein is CASSRTSGSSTDTQYF.

There are a few counts of this clonotype. The V and J genes are TRBV6-1 and TRBJ1-1; D may be TRBD1 (6 bases). V was trimmed by 10 bases and J by 1 base, leaving 10 bases between them. From germline, CDR1 is MNHNS and CDR2 SASEGT. This CDR3 is 12 amino acids long. The CDR3 DNA reads as TGTGCCACCACACAGGGGAACACTGAAGCTTTCTTT. It is translated as CATTQGNTEAFF.

The chain uses TRBV27 and TRBJ2-1; possibly TRBD2 for D (5 bases). There are 12 residues in the CDR3. Trimming took off 3 bases at V and 9 bases at J, with 9 bases between the two ends. In germline, CDR1 is MNHEY, CDR2 SMNVEV (reference sequence). For the CDR3, the DNA is TGTGCCAGCAGTTTTGCGAGCGGTGAGCAGTTCTTC. Amino acid sequence: CASSFASGEQFF.

The sample holds a few counts of this clonotype. This chain connects TRBV3-1 to TRBJ2-1; D remains unclear. Trimming removed 0 bases from V and 2 bases from J, with 8 bases in between. This CDR3 region has 15 residues. Per the germline V gene, CDR1 is LGHDT and CDR2 is YNNKEL (reference sequence). The CDR3 DNA reads as TGTGCCAGCAGCCAAGATATGAAGCCCTACAATGAGCAGTTCTTC. This sequence encodes CASSQDMKPYNEQFF.

This clonotype was detected ten times or more. The genes are TRBV12-3 or TRBV12-4 and TRBJ1-1; weak D call: TRBD1 (5 bases). The CDR3 covers 16 residues. Trimming left V 3 bases short and J 3 bases short, with 17 bases between. The CDR3 DNA reads as TGTGCCAGCAGTTTTATGCGGGGGGACGGAGACACTGAAGCTTTCTTT. Translation gives CASSFMRGDGDTEAFF.

The rearrangement links TRBV15 to TRBJ2-1; tentative D call: TRBD1 (6 bases). The ends were cut back, 1 base at V and 2 bases at J, with 12 bases in the middle. The germline V gene has CDR1 LNHNV and CDR2 YYDKDF (reference sequence). This CDR3 has 16 residues. CDR3 in DNA: TGTGCCACCAGCAGAGGTAACAGGGTAACCTACAATGAGCAGTTCTTC. Translation: CATSRGNRVTYNEQFF.

DNA for the CDR3: TGCAGTGCTAGAGACGCGACTAGCGGGAGCTCCTACGAGCAGTACTTC. It yields the protein CSARDATSGSSYEQYF. The V and J genes are TRBV20-1 and TRBJ2-7; 12 positions match TRBD2. The CDR3 consists of 16 residues. The V and J ends lost 0 bases and 0 bases, in that order; junction bases with no gene match: 3. CDR1 is DFQATT, CDR2 SNEGSKA, per germline (reference sequence).

The chain carries TRBV4-2 and TRBJ2-7, with 10 bases aligning to TRBD2. This CDR3 comprises 16 residues. Germline trimming cut 0 bases from V and 4 bases from J; bases unmatched to any gene: 6. Germline CDR1 and CDR2: LGHNA and YNFKEQ. The CDR3 nucleotides are TGTGCCAGCAGCCAAGATCGGCTAGCGGGAGTATACGAGCAGTACTTC. Its protein is CASSQDRLAGVYEQYF.

This clonotype was observed many times. The chain employs TRBV29-1 and TRBJ2-1; D unclear. The CDR3 runs to 12 residues. The V gene lost 0 bases and the J gene lost 7 bases, with 7 bases spanning the gap. CDR1 is SQVTM, CDR2 ANQGSEA, per germline. The CDR3 is CSVEDKWNEQFF. CDR3 coding DNA: TGCAGCGTTGAAGATAAGTGGAATGAGCAGTTCTTC.

In its sample, this clonotype was seen many times. V and J are TRBV7-8 and TRBJ2-5; no definite D call. V was cut by 5 bases and J by 5 bases, with 18 bases left in between. The germline gives CDR1 SGHVS, CDR2 FQNEAQ. The CDR3 spans 15 residues. In DNA form, the CDR3 reads TGTGCCAGCAGCCCCACTCCCTCTCTGGGTGAGACCCAGTACTTC. Protein sequence: CASSPTPSLGETQYF.

Here the CDR3 reads CASSLLASDRYEQYF. The CDR3 region has the DNA TGTGCCAGCAGCTTGTTGGCTAGCGACCGGTACGAGCAGTACTTC. This chain connects TRBV7-3 to TRBJ2-7, with D possibly being TRBD2 (6 bases). V shed 3 bases and J shed 4 bases, with 16 bases lying between them. Per the germline V gene, CDR1 is SGHTA and CDR2 is FQGTGA. There are 15 residues in the CDR3.

The chain joins TRBV5-1 to TRBJ2-7, with 9 bases fitting TRBD1. This CDR3 region has 14 residues. Germline values: CDR1 SGHRS, CDR2 YFSETQ. Trimming took 4 bases from V and 3 from J; bases not matched to a gene: 5. The CDR3 is CASSAGTGFYEQYF. Written as DNA, the CDR3 is TGCGCCAGCAGCGCCGGGACAGGGTTCTACGAGCAGTACTTC.

This clonotype has a handful of counts. A read error may produce the germline difference seen at one junction end. The CDR3 here is CASRGRDYQQTQYF. CDR3 DNA: TGTGCCAGCAGGGGTAGGGACTACCAACAGACCCAGTACTTC. The rearrangement uses TRBV7-9 and TRBJ2-5, with TRBD2 matching 7 bases. CDR3 size: 14 residues. Germline V gene sequence: CDR1 SEHNR, CDR2 FQNEAQ (reference sequence).

The genes are TRBV5-5 and TRBJ1-3, with D unclear. The CDR3 sequence is 16 residues long. Germline values: CDR1 SGHKS, CDR2 YYEKEE (reference sequence). Deletions cut 0 bases from V and 3 bases from J, with 13 bases between. The CDR3 loop reads CASSLEAGLVGNTIYF. CDR3 nucleotide sequence: TGTGCCAGCAGCTTGGAAGCGGGCCTAGTTGGAAACACCATATATTTT.

This clonotype has only a few counts. The chain recombines TRBV7-9 with TRBJ1-6; D is unresolved. Trimming left V 5 bases short and J 4 bases short, with 9 bases between. Germline V CDR1 and CDR2: SEHNR, FQNEAQ (reference sequence). CDR3 length: 14 residues. The CDR3 sequence: CASSPAEYNSPLHF. CDR3 sequence (DNA): TGTGCCAGCAGCCCCGCGGAGTATAATTCACCCCTCCACTTT.

There are many counts of this clonotype. The chain employs TRBV5-1 and TRBJ2-3; D is ambiguous. The germline V and J ends were trimmed by 0 bases and 0 bases, with 8 bases remaining between them. Germline V gene lookup returns CDR1 SGHRS and CDR2 YFSETQ. This CDR3 spans 15 amino acids. CDR3 sequence (DNA): TGCGCCAGCAGCTTGGAAGATCCTAGCACAGATACGCAGTATTTT. Translated: CASSLEDPSTDTQYF.

This clonotype was recorded once. The chain links TRBV2 to TRBJ2-1, with a weak D call TRBD2 (5 bases). V was clipped by 1 base and J by 2 bases, with 12 bases between them. Germline CDR1 is SNHLY and CDR2 is FYNNEI. There are 16 residues in the CDR3. CDR3 DNA: TGTGCCAGCAGTGAAGTGGAGGATCCCACCTACAATGAGCAGTTCTTC. It yields the protein CASSEVEDPTYNEQFF.

This clonotype was picked up a small number of times. The genes are TRBV28 and TRBJ2-2, with 13 positions matching TRBD2. Germline values: CDR1 MDHEN, CDR2 SYDVKM. The CDR3 is 18 residues long. V lost 8 bases, J lost 2 bases, and 11 bases stayed unmatched. The CDR3 protein is CASGGMTSGRPNTGELFF. In DNA, the CDR3 is TGTGCCAGCGGTGGAATGACTAGCGGGAGGCCAAACACCGGGGAGCTGTTTTTT.

There are a few counts of this clonotype. The J gene is TRBJ2-7, the V gene TRBV2; D gene unclear. Trimming removed 3 bases at V and 2 bases at J, with 14 bases between. The CDR3 has 15 residues. Germline V gene sequence: CDR1 SNHLY, CDR2 FYNNEI. This CDR3 reads CASSDLSSSTYEQYF. CDR3 coding DNA: TGTGCCAGCAGTGATCTTTCGAGCTCAACCTACGAGCAGTACTTC. Based on the CDR3 plus reference TRBV2 and TRBJ2-7, the full variable domain is EPEVTQTPSHQVTQMGQEVILRCVPISNHLYFYWYRQILGQKVEFLVSFYNNEISEKSEIFDDQFSVERPDGSNFTLKIRSTKLEDSAMYFCASSDLSSSTYEQYFGPGTRLTVT.